The clone carrying this TCR delta chain has only a few counts. The antigen remains unidentified. V gave up 0 bases and J gave up 0 bases; unmatched junction bases: 18. This CDR3 is built from 20 residues. CDR1 and CDR2 from the germline V gene are NSMFDY and ISSIKDK. TCRdb reapplied CATT to the RT-PCR reads. The sample consists of 700 to 850 delta-chain clones, 11% to 15% of them appearing once. The sample comes from a study of gammadelta T cells in human blood. Points from the study as a whole: Right after birth, innate γδ T cells reportedly expanded polyclonally after microbial exposure.

This receptor was taken from a human fetus. The chain uses TRAV29/DV5 and TRDJ1; 9 nucleotides align to TRDD3. The sequenced sample consisted of non-Vgamma9Vdelta2 gamma-delta T cells from fetal blood. For the CDR3, the DNA is TGTGCAGCAAGCGCGCCTTATTTCTACTGGGGGACCCCTTACACCGATAAACTCATCTTT. Amino acid sequence: CAASAPYFYWGTPYTDKLIF.